Listed below are T cell receptor beta chains from one sample, sequenced in a study of early T cells in non-severe SARS-CoV-2 infection. TCRdb passed the 5' RACE reads through MiXCR, listing each CDR3 protein once. The data show about 27,000 distinct CDR3 sequences, with 4.4% seen just once and 9.5% to 12% held by the top ten. Sequencing was performed on whole blood. These receptors were collected from an adult who was a healthcare worker with PCR-confirmed SARS-CoV-2 infection or an uninfected control (not recorded which). Each CDR3 is given with its conserved first and last residue. D genes are given only for firm matches. Not every row has a clone size; where given, it reads once, few, many or a size class.

j_call clone_size d_call v_call cdr3_nt cdr3_aa
TRBJ2-1 many - TRBV6-4 TGTGCCAGCAGTGACTCGATCGGCGGGCACAATGAGCAGTTCTTC CASSDSIGGHNEQFF
TRBJ2-3 - - TRBV20-1 TGCAGTGCTAGAGTAATTGTATCTGGAGATACGCAGTATTTT CSARVIVSGDTQYF
TRBJ1-1 many - TRBV4-2 TGTGCCAGCAGCCCCCCAGGTACTGAAGCTTTCTTT CASSPPGTEAFF
TRBJ2-7 - - TRBV10-3 TGTGCCATCAGTCCCGGGAACAACTACGAGCAGTACTTC CAISPGNNYEQYF
TRBJ2-5 few TRBD2 TRBV20-1 TGCAGTGCTTTAGCGGGAGAGACCCAGTACTTC CSALAGETQYF
TRBJ2-7 few - TRBV14 TGTGCCAGCAGCCAAGATTATCTCTACGAGCAGTACTTC CASSQDYLYEQYF
TRBJ2-2 many TRBD1 TRBV11-3 TGTGCCAGCAGCTGGACCGGGACAGGGCACACCGGGGAGCTGTTTTTT CASSWTGTGHTGELFF
TRBJ2-1 many TRBD2 TRBV7-2 TGTGCCAGCAGTTTGACTAGCGGGAGATTGGAGCAGTTCTTC CASSLTSGRLEQFF
TRBJ2-5 many TRBD2 TRBV7-7 TGTGCTAGCAGCGTTAAAGTAGCGGGAGCGGGGAAACAAGAGACCCAGTACTTC CASSVKVAGAGKQETQYF
TRBJ2-1 many - TRBV29-1 TGCAGCGTCGCATACAATGAGCAGTTCTTC CSVAYNEQFF
TRBJ2-3 - - TRBV11-3 TGTGCCAGCAGCTTAGGGTTTACAGATACGCAGTATTTT CASSLGFTDTQYF
TRBJ2-1 many - TRBV5-5 TGTGCCAGCAGCTTGGGACAGGAGCCTTTCTCCCCCTACAATGAGCAGTTCTTC CASSLGQEPFSPYNEQFF
TRBJ1-1 - - TRBV10-3 TGTGCCATCAGTGATGGCTTCGGCAATTCGAATAAGAACACTGAAGCTTTCTTT CAISDGFGNSNKNTEAFF
TRBJ2-7 many - TRBV29-1 TGCAGCGTCGTGGGGGGCCGCCACGAGCAGTACTTC CSVVGGRHEQYF
TRBJ2-5 medium-sized - TRBV6-5 TGTGCCAGCGGTTACGGGATGGAGACCCAGTACTTC CASGYGMETQYF
TRBJ2-7 many - TRBV7-3 TGTGCCAGCAGCTTAACCCCAGGGACCCAAGGCGAGCAGTACTTC CASSLTPGTQGEQYF
TRBJ2-3 - TRBD1 TRBV29-1 TGTGGGACGACAGGGGTTTTCTCAGATACGCAGTATTTT CGTTGVFSDTQYF
TRBJ1-2 few - TRBV4-3 TGCGCCAGCAGCCAAGATCGCGGACCCAGTAACTATGGCTACACCTTC CASSQDRGPSNYGYTF
TRBJ2-3 many - TRBV7-2 TGTGCCAGCAGCTTAGGAGAGATCCGCACAGATACGCAGTATTTT CASSLGEIRTDTQYF
TRBJ2-2 many TRBD2 TRBV9 TGTGCCAGCAGCGTAGGATTAGCGGGAGGAAACACCGGGGAGCTGTTTTTT CASSVGLAGGNTGELFF
TRBJ1-1 few - TRBV9 TGTGCCAGCAGCGTAGGTGGGGCAGGGAACACTGAAGCTTTCTTT CASSVGGAGNTEAFF
TRBJ2-7 many - TRBV5-1 TGCGCCAGCAGCGAAAGAGACCTAAGCTCCTACGAGCAGTACTTC CASSERDLSSYEQYF
TRBJ1-2 many - TRBV6-5 TGTGCCAGCAGTTACTCGTACGAGGGCTATGGCTACACCTTC CASSYSYEGYGYTF
TRBJ2-7 many - TRBV28 TGTGCCAGCAGTTTAGGGACTGCCGACTACGAGCAGTACTTC CASSLGTADYEQYF
TRBJ2-7 once - TRBV5-1 TGCGCCAGCTCCATAGCCCCTCCCTCCTACGAGCGGTACTTC CASSIAPPSYERYF
TRBJ2-5 - TRBD2 TRBV7-2 TGTGCCAGCAGCTTAAGCGGGAGTTTCCGGGAGACCCAGTACTTC CASSLSGSFRETQYF
TRBJ1-1 many TRBD1 TRBV20-1 TGCAGTGCTAGCCGGACAGGGGGGACTGAAGCTTTCTTT CSASRTGGTEAFF
TRBJ1-2 - TRBD1 TRBV27 TGTGCCAGCAGTTTAGGAGCGGGACAGGGGGTCTATGGCTACACCTTC CASSLGAGQGVYGYTF
TRBJ1-4 - - TRBV25-1 TGTGCCAGCAGTGATACGGACAATGGGGGAGGTGAAAAACTGTTTTTT CASSDTDNGGGEKLFF
TRBJ2-1 - TRBD2 TRBV3-1 TGTGCCAGCAGCCAAGAGGGTCTTTGGGGCAGCGGGACTAGCGGGAGAAGTGAGCAGTTCTTC CASSQEGLWGSGTSGRSEQFF
TRBJ2-2 many TRBD2 TRBV6-5 TGTGCCAGCAGAGACACTAGCGGGAGTCGCACCGGGGAGCTGTTTTTT CASRDTSGSRTGELFF
TRBJ2-6 many TRBD2 TRBV12-3/TRBV12-4 TGTGCCAGCAGTTCCGGACTAGCGGGTACCTCTGGGGCCAACGTCCTGACTTTC CASSSGLAGTSGANVLTF
TRBJ2-7 many - TRBV14 TGTGCCAGCAGCCAAGTTTCCAGGCCCCCCTACGAGCAGTACTTC CASSQVSRPPYEQYF
TRBJ1-4 many - TRBV7-9 TGTGCCAGCAGCGCGACCGAGATTAGGTCCCCACTGTTTTTT CASSATEIRSPLFF
TRBJ2-2 - - TRBV5-1 TGCGCCAGCAAGGTAACGACAGAAAGCACCGGGGAGCTGTTTTTT CASKVTTESTGELFF
TRBJ2-2 - TRBD1 TRBV4-3 TGCGCCAGCAGCCAAGATCTAATCGGAGACAGGGGAAACACCGGGGAGCTGTTTTTT CASSQDLIGDRGNTGELFF
TRBJ2-7 many TRBD2 TRBV20-1 TGCAGTGCTCAACCGGGACTAGCGAGAGACGAGCAGTACTTC CSAQPGLARDEQYF
TRBJ2-5 many TRBD2 TRBV12-3/TRBV12-4 TGTGCCAGCAGTTCCACTAGCGGAAACTTACAAGAGACCCAGTACTTC CASSSTSGNLQETQYF
TRBJ1-1 many - TRBV6-5 TGTGCCAGCACCGAGACAGGCATTAGGGCAAAAGCTTTCTTT CASTETGIRAKAFF
TRBJ2-3 many - TRBV5-4 TGTGCCAGCAGCTTGATAACACAGGGGAGGGGCACAGATACGCAGTATTTT CASSLITQGRGTDTQYF
TRBJ2-1 - - TRBV11-2 TGTGCCAGCAGCTACCTAGCCTACAATGAGCAGTTCTTC CASSYLAYNEQFF
TRBJ2-1 many - TRBV19 TGTGCCAGTAGCAAGCAGCTTTACAATGAGCAGTTCTTC CASSKQLYNEQFF
TRBJ2-1 many - TRBV4-3 TGCGCCAGCAGCCAAGAGTACTACCCTAGATATAATGAGCAGTTCTTC CASSQEYYPRYNEQFF
TRBJ1-5 many TRBD1 TRBV18 TGTGCCAGCTCACAGGGGACAGGGACCAATCAGCCCCAGCATTTT CASSQGTGTNQPQHF